These T cell receptor beta chains were read from a single sample in a study of blood T cells in healthy people across ages. Each CDR3 protein is one row after TCRdb ran MiXCR on the 5' RACE reads. The sample lists 1.5 million to 2 million distinct CDR3 sequences, about 31% occurring once. Sequencing was done on a sample of blood. The receptors derive from a woman in her twenties or thirties in good health. Each CDR3 is given with its conserved first and last residue. Each record gives: V gene, J gene, CDR3 protein.

TRBV3-1	TRBJ2-7	CASSVGRPVRYEQYF
TRBV6-2/TRBV6-3	TRBJ2-4	CASLYRAGGLQYF
TRBV5-6	TRBJ2-3	CASSVAGLPRDTQYF
TRBV6-1	TRBJ2-3	CASSAGTSGRGTDTQYF
TRBV15	TRBJ2-1	CATSRDRDRPPYNEQFF
TRBV5-1	TRBJ2-5	CASSPRQGRTQETQYF
TRBV20-1	TRBJ2-1	CSARDRGGLSSYNEQFF
TRBV13	TRBJ1-2	CAGSHKWTEDPGYTF
TRBV5-1	TRBJ2-7	CASSWGAGGSYEQYF
TRBV14	TRBJ1-2	CASSQDSALGNYGYTF
TRBV12-5	TRBJ2-1	CASGATYNEQFF
TRBV7-2	TRBJ1-1	CASSLVGGARPEAFF
TRBV6-6	NA	CASRPGTGVFEQYF
TRBV7-2	TRBJ2-3	CASSLAFSSDTQYF
TRBV10-3	TRBJ2-6	CAINRTGAEANVLTF
TRBV24-1	TRBJ2-3	CATSDASGASTQYF
TRBV2	TRBJ2-7	CASSDSVFNYEQYF